The 29 T cell receptor beta chains listed next were all sequenced from one sample in a study of blood T cell repertoires in COVID-19 (TCRdb year 2020). The library was prepared using the immunoSEQ multiplex PCR assay. Sourced from immuneACCESS, this table was stored by TCRdb with only in-frame sequences that have V and J called. A share of the clones is absent; for the studies checked, an unresolved V gene accounts for under half, and the remainder has no known explanation. Across this sample there are roughly 280,000 clones, with 83% seen only once. Jointly, the top ten make up 3.5% to 5.5% of the sample. The source material was peripheral blood. The receptors were sampled from a man between 60 and 75 years old who had recovered from COVID-19.

The genes are TRBV5-1 and TRBJ1-3; D is unclear. V shed 0 bases and J shed 8 bases, with 12 bases lying between them. Germline V CDR1 and CDR2: SGHRS, YFSETQ. The CDR3 runs 14 residues. The CDR3 reads CASSLDDSRDTIYF. The CDR3 nucleotides are TGCGCCAGCAGCTTGGATGATAGCCGGGACACCATATATTTT.

The V call is TRBV5-4, the J call TRBJ2-7; 9 bases align to TRBD1. The CDR3 covers 14 residues. Germline values: CDR1 SGHNT, CDR2 YYREEE (reference sequence). V shed 4 bases and J 0 bases; nucleotides not matched to a gene: 2. The CDR3 bases are TGTGCCAGCAGCCCGGGACAGGGCTCCTACGAGCAGTACTTC. Translating it yields CASSPGQGSYEQYF.

This clone has just a few counts. V and J are TRBV15 and TRBJ1-5; D possibly corresponds to TRBD1 (5 bases). CDR1 and CDR2 from the germline V gene are LNHNV and YYDKDF (reference sequence). V was clipped by 5 bases and J by 11 bases, with 16 bases between them. The CDR3 runs to 13 residues. The CDR3 DNA sequence: TGTGCCACCAGCTATATGATACAGGCGGCCCAGCATTTT. Translated, it gives CATSYMIQAAQHF.

The CDR3 spells CASSYTTGGSNEQYF. The CDR3 DNA is TGTGCCAGCAGTTATACGACAGGGGGTAGTAACGAGCAGTACTTC. The V call is TRBV6-6, the J call TRBJ2-7, with TRBD1 matching over 9 bases. The CDR3 totals 15 residues. The germline V gene encodes CDR1 MNHNY and CDR2 SVGAGI (reference sequence). V lost 3 bases to trimming and J lost 5 bases; unmatched junction nucleotides: 8.

Ten or more counts support this clone. V usage is TRBV19 and J usage is TRBJ1-4; D gene ambiguous. Germline V CDR1 and CDR2: LNHDA, SQIVND (reference sequence). V was shortened by 3 bases and J by 0 bases, with 5 bases between the two germline ends. The CDR3 length is 14 residues. The CDR3 here is CASSITPTNEKLFF. The CDR3, as DNA: TGTGCCAGTAGTATCACTCCAACTAATGAAAAACTGTTTTTT.

This clone was observed a few times. V gene TRBV5-1 combines with J gene TRBJ2-2; TRBD1 agrees at 7 bases. The CDR3 contains 14 residues. The germline gives CDR1 SGHRS, CDR2 YFSETQ. V lost 4 bases, J lost 4 bases, and 4 bases stayed unmatched. CDR3 nucleotides: TGCGCCAGCAGCGTGGGGACAGTCACCGGGGAGCTGTTTTTT. This sequence encodes CASSVGTVTGELFF.

V usage is TRBV6-1 and J usage is TRBJ2-7; D perhaps matches TRBD2 (5 bases). CDR1 and CDR2 from the germline V gene are MNHNS and SASEGT. This CDR3 is built from 16 residues. V gave up 2 bases and J gave up 0 bases, with 14 bases separating them. The DNA for the CDR3 is TGTGCCAGCAGTGAATGGGGAGCGGTAATCTCCTACGAGCAGTACTTC. This encodes CASSEWGAVISYEQYF.

Details on this clone: Other DNA sequences in the same sample also yield this CDR3. The chain has TRBV7-2 and TRBJ1-5; D ambiguous. CDR1 SGHTA and CDR2 FQGNSA come from the germline V gene. Trimming shortened V by 1 base and J by 2 bases, and 9 bases separated the two germline ends. CDR3 size: 15 residues. CDR3 sequence reads: CASSLDAGGNQPQHF. CDR3 coding DNA: TGTGCCAGCAGCTTAGACGCCGGGGGCAATCAGCCCCAGCATTTT. The whole variable domain, remainder taken from reference TRBV7-2 and TRBJ1-5, is GAGVSQSPSNKVTEKGKDVELRCDPISGHTALYWYRQSLGQGLEFLIYFQGNSAPDKSGLPSDRFSAERTGGSVSTLTIQRTQQEDSAVYLCASSLDAGGNQPQHFGDGTRLSIL.

This CDR3 reads CSDGGVTDTQYF. The CDR3 DNA reads TGCAGCGACGGCGGGGTCACAGATACGCAGTATTTT. The V and J genes are TRBV29-1 and TRBJ2-3; tentatively, D is TRBD2 (6 bases). The CDR3 spans 12 residues. V shed 7 bases and J shed 2 bases, with 10 bases lying between them. Looked up from germline, CDR1 is SQVTM and CDR2 is ANQGSEA.

As for this clone: The sample carries other DNA sequences with the same CDR3. This chain connects TRBV7-3 to TRBJ1-6, with D perhaps TRBD1 (5 bases). With 0 bases removed from V and 3 bases from J, the gap between germline ends came to 6 bases. The CDR3 extends over 15 amino acids. Germline V lookup: CDR1 SGHTA, CDR2 FQGTGA. CDR3 coding DNA: TGTGCCAGCAGCTTAACTGGACACTATAATTCACCCCTCCACTTT. Translation gives CASSLTGHYNSPLHF.

In DNA form, the CDR3 reads TGTGCCAGCCACTCCGGACAGGGGAACACCGGGGAGCTGTTTTTT. Amino acid sequence: CASHSGQGNTGELFF. The chain carries TRBV28 and TRBJ2-2; 8 bases agree with TRBD1. The V gene's germline CDR1 is MDHEN and CDR2 SYDVKM. CDR3 length: 15 amino acids. The V gene end was trimmed by 8 bases and the J gene end by 1 base; junction bases not matched to a gene: 6.

The chain carries TRBV27 and TRBJ1-2, with TRBD1 as a possible D gene (5 bases). CDR1 and CDR2 (germline): MNHEY, SMNVEV (reference sequence). Trimming left V 6 bases short and J 1 base short, with 9 bases between. The CDR3 spans 13 residues. DNA for the CDR3: TGTGCCAGCAGCCGAGACAGTAACTATGGCTACACCTTC. It yields the protein CASSRDSNYGYTF.

The chain couples TRBV6-4 to TRBJ2-7; TRBD1 agrees at 12 bases. The ends lost 6 bases at V and 5 bases at J; junction bases unmatched: 14. Germline V gene sequence: CDR1 MRHNA, CDR2 SNTAGT. This CDR3 comprises 17 residues. CDR3 nucleotides: TGTGCCAGCAGGGTGAAAACCGGGACAGGGGGCGTGGACGAGCAGTACTTC. It yields the protein CASRVKTGTGGVDEQYF.

Regarding this clone: One end of the junction fails to match germline, which may point to a read error. The chain employs TRBV10-2 and TRBJ2-5; 9 bases agree with TRBD2. The CDR3 has 12 residues. Germline CDR1 is WSHSY and CDR2 is SAAADI. CDR3 protein: CASSESGLAIHF. In nucleotides, the CDR3 is TGCGCCAGCAGTGAGTCCGGACTAGCGATCCACTTC.

The CDR3 here is CAPTGAGGASGANVLTF. The CDR3 DNA sequence: TGCGCCCCAACGGGGGCAGGGGGCGCTTCTGGGGCCAACGTCCTGACTTTC. The chain uses TRBV10-1 and TRBJ2-6; 8 positions match TRBD1. The CDR3 has 17 residues. Germline V gene lookup returns CDR1 WNHNN and CDR2 SYGVQD (reference sequence). V lost 11 bases, J lost 1 base, and 13 bases stayed unmatched.

Here the CDR3 reads CASSSHSGLAGVETQYF. The CDR3 DNA reads as TGTGCCAGCAGCTCTCACTCGGGACTAGCGGGAGTAGAGACCCAGTACTTC. This chain joins TRBV7-9 and TRBJ2-5; 14 bases are shared with TRBD2. CDR1 and CDR2 (germline): SEHNR, FQNEAQ (reference sequence). There are 17 residues in the CDR3. Trimming took 4 bases from V and 4 from J; bases not matched to a gene: 8.

The V call is TRBV9, the J call TRBJ1-1; no firm D call. Germline values: CDR1 SGDLS, CDR2 YYNGEE. This CDR3 spans 13 amino acids. The germline V and J ends were trimmed by 2 bases and 4 bases, with 9 bases remaining between them. This CDR3 reads CASSVSGFTEAFF. CDR3 DNA sequence: TGTGCCAGCAGCGTCAGCGGTTTCACTGAAGCTTTCTTT.

The genes are TRBV29-1 and TRBJ2-1, with 8 nucleotides matching TRBD2. Germline V gene lookup returns CDR1 SQVTM and CDR2 ANQGSEA. J lost 6 bases, V lost 4 bases, and 2 bases had no gene match. The CDR3 extends over 12 amino acids. CDR3 nucleotide sequence: TGCAGCGTTGTTGCGGGGGGCAATGAGCAGTTCTTC. Its protein product is CSVVAGGNEQFF.

V gene TRBV30 combines with J gene TRBJ1-5; a possible D gene is TRBD1 (5 bases). This CDR3 is 14 amino acids long. V lost 0 bases to trimming and J lost 5 bases, with 11 bases between them. Looked up from germline, CDR1 is GTSNPN and CDR2 is SVGIG (reference sequence). CDR3 protein: CAWSVRGGDQPQHF. The CDR3 DNA is TGTGCCTGGAGTGTGCGGGGGGGGGATCAGCCCCAGCATTTT.

The CDR3 loop is CASRSWDSTSEQYF. The CDR3 DNA follows: TGCGCCAGCAGATCCTGGGACAGTACAAGCGAGCAGTACTTC. The chain recombines TRBV5-1 with TRBJ2-7; 7 bases line up with TRBD1. There are 14 residues in the CDR3. CDR1 is SGHRS and CDR2 is YFSETQ in the germline V gene. J lost 6 bases, V lost 5 bases, and 11 bases had no gene match.

The chain combines TRBV21-1 with TRBJ2-5; the listed D gene, TRBD2, was not tested against the DNA. TRBV21-1 is recorded as a pseudogene. This CDR3 contains 16 residues. The CDR3 nucleotides are TGTGCCAGCAGCAAAGGTCTGCGGTCAGCACAAGAGACCCAGTACTTC. Translating gives CASSKGLRSAQETQYF.

The chain combines TRBV7-6 with TRBJ2-1, with TRBD1 as a possible D gene (6 bases). This CDR3 is built from 17 residues. V lost 2 bases to trimming and J lost 1 base, with 15 bases between them. Looked up from germline, CDR1 is SGHVS and CDR2 is FNYEAQ. CDR3 protein: CASSLRGSPLSYNEQFF. CDR3 sequence (DNA): TGTGCCAGCAGCTTAAGGGGGAGTCCACTATCCTACAATGAGCAGTTCTTC.

The J gene is TRBJ1-2, the V gene TRBV6-4; no reliable D call. Trimming removed 2 bases from V and 8 bases from J, with 9 bases in between. The CDR3 totals 12 residues. Germline CDR1 is MRHNA and CDR2 is SNTAGT. CDR3 residues: CASSDTGLGYTF. The CDR3 nucleotides read TGTGCCAGCAGTGACACGGGATTAGGCTACACCTTC.

The chain is built from TRBV28 and TRBJ2-5; 9 nucleotides align to TRBD2. Germline loops: CDR1 MDHEN, CDR2 SYDVKM. V was clipped by 7 bases and J by 5 bases; unmatched bases: 5. The CDR3 contains 13 residues. The CDR3 reads CASTGGGVETQYF. CDR3 DNA: TGTGCCAGCACGGGCGGGGGGGTCGAGACCCAGTACTTC.

J is TRBJ2-3 and V is TRBV7-2; 10 nucleotides agree with TRBD2. The germline CDR1 and CDR2 sequences are SGHTA and FQGNSA. V dropped 0 bases and J dropped 4; count of bases not matched to a gene: 1. The CDR3 is 15 amino acids. As DNA, the CDR3 is TGTGCCAGCAGCTTAGCCGGGACTAGCGCAGATACGCAGTATTTT. Protein sequence: CASSLAGTSADTQYF.

The chain recombines TRBV7-2 with TRBJ2-3; D remains ambiguous. This CDR3 spans 13 amino acids. V dropped 5 bases and J dropped 4 bases, with 10 bases sitting between them. CDR1 is SGHTA, CDR2 FQGNSA, per germline. CDR3 amino acids: CASSLLRADTQYF. The DNA for the CDR3 is TGTGCCAGCAGCCTCCTACGGGCAGATACGCAGTATTTT.

The chain employs TRBV20-1 and TRBJ2-7; D may be TRBD2 (5 bases). In germline, CDR1 is DFQATT, CDR2 SNEGSKA (reference sequence). This CDR3 is built from 14 residues. V lost 3 bases and J lost 6, with 18 bases in between. The DNA for the CDR3 is TGCAGTGCTAGTCCCCGGACGAGGACTGGCGAGCAGTACTTC. It translates to CSASPRTRTGEQYF.

J is TRBJ2-7 and V is TRBV3-1 (or the pseudogene TRBV3-2), with D possibly matching TRBD2 (6 bases). Trimming removed 5 bases from V and 4 bases from J, with 12 bases in between. This CDR3 is built from 13 residues. Germline CDR1 reads LGHDT; CDR2 reads YNNKEL (reference sequence). The CDR3 DNA follows: TGTGCCAGCAGCACCCTTCGGGAGTACGAGCAGTACTTC. It encodes CASSTLREYEQYF.

This chain links TRBV6-1 with TRBJ2-6, with 10 bases fitting TRBD1. The germline V gene encodes CDR1 MNHNS and CDR2 SASEGT. Germline trimming cut 4 bases from V and 0 bases from J; bases unmatched to any gene: 6. There are 18 residues in the CDR3. Written as DNA, the CDR3 is TGTGCCAGCAGTGGGGCCGGGACAGGGGCCTCTGGGGCCAACGTCCTGACTTTC. It yields the protein CASSGAGTGASGANVLTF.